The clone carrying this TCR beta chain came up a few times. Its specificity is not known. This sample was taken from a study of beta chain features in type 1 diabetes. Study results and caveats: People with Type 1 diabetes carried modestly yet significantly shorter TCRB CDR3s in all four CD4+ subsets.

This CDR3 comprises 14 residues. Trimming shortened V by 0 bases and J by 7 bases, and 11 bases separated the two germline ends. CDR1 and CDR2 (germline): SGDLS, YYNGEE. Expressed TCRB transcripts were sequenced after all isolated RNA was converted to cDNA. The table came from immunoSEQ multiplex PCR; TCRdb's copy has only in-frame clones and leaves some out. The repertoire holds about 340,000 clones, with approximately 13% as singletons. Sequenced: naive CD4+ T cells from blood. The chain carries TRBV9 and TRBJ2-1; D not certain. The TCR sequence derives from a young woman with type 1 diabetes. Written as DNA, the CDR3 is TGTGCCAGCAGCGTAGTGACACTTGGGAATGAGCAGTTCTTC. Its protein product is CASSVVTLGNEQFF.